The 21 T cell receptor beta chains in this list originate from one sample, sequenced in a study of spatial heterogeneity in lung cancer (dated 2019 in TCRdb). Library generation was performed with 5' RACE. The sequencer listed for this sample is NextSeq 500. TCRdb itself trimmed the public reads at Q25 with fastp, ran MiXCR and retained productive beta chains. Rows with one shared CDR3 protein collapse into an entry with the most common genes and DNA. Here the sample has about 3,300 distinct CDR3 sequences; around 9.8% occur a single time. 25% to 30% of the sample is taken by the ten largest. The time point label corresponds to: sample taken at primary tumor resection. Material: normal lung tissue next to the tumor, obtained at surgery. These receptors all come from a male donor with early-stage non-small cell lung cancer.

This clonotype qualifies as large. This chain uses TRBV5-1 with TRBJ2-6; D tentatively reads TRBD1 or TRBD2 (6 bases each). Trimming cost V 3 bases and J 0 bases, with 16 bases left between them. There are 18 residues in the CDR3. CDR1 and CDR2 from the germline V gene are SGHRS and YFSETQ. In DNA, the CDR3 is TGCGCCAGCAGCTACGAGGGGGGCTTCCACTCTGGGGCCAACGTCCTGACTTTC. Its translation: CASSYEGGFHSGANVLTF.

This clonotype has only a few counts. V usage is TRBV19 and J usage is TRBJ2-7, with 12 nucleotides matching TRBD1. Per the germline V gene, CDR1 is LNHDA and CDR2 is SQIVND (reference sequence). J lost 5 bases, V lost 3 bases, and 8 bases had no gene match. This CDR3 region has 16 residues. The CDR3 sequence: CASSIPPGQGADEQYF. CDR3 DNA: TGTGCCAGTAGTATTCCCCCGGGACAGGGGGCCGACGAGCAGTACTTC.

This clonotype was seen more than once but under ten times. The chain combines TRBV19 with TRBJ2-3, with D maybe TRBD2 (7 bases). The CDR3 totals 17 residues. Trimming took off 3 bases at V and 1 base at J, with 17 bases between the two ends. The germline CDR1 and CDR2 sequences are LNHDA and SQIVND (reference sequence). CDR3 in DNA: TGTGCCAGTAGTATGGCCCATGCGGGGGCTGGCACAGATACGCAGTATTTT. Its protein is CASSMAHAGAGTDTQYF.

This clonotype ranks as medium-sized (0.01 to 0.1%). The CDR3, as DNA: TGTGCCAGCAGCAAGGGACTAGCGGGGCGGGAGACCCAGTACTTC. Its protein product is CASSKGLAGRETQYF. The chain has TRBV11-2 and TRBJ2-5; 13 positions match TRBD2. This CDR3 region has 15 residues. Germline V gene sequence: CDR1 SGHAT, CDR2 FQNNGV. V was clipped by 5 bases and J by 5 bases; unmatched bases: 5.

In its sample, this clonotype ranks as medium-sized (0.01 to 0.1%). CDR3 DNA sequence: TGCGCCAGCAGCTTGAGTGGGACCCGGGGCCAAGAGACCCAGTACTTC. This sequence encodes CASSLSGTRGQETQYF. The V gene is TRBV5-1, the J gene TRBJ2-5; D may be TRBD1 or TRBD2 (5 bases each). V lost 1 base, J lost 1 base, and 14 bases lay in between. The CDR3 has 16 amino acids. The germline CDR1 and CDR2 sequences are SGHRS and YFSETQ.

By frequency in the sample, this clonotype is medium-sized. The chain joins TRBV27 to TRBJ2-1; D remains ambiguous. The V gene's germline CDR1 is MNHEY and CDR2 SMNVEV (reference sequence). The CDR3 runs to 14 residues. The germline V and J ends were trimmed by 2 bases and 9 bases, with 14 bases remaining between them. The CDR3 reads CASSLSLGAIEQFF. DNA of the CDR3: TGTGCCAGCAGTTTAAGTTTAGGCGCGATTGAGCAGTTCTTC.

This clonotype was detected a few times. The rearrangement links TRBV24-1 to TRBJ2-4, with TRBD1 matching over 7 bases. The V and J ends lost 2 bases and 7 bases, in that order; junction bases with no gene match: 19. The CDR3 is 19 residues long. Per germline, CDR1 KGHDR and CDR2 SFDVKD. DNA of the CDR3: TGTGCCACCAGTGATTCAGGGGTCCAGGACAGGTCCCGGAGGAACATTCAGTACTTC. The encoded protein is CATSDSGVQDRSRRNIQYF.

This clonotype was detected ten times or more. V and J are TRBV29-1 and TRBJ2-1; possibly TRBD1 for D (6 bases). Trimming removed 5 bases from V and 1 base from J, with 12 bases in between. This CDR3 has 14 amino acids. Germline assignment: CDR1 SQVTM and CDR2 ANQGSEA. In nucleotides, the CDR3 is TGCAGCGTTAAGGTACAGGGTTCCTACAATGAGCAGTTCTTC. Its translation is CSVKVQGSYNEQFF.

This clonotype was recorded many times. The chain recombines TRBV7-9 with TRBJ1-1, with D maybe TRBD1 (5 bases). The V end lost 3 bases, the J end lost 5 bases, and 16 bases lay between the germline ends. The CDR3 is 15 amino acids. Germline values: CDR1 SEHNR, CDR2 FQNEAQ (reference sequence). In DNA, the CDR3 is TGTGCCAGCAGCTTGGATACCGGGGGGAGGACTGAAGCTTTCTTT. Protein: CASSLDTGGRTEAFF.

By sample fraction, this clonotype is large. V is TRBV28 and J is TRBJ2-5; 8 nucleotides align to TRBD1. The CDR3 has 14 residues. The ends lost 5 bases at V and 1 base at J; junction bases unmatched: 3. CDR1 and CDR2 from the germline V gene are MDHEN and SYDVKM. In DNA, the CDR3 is TGTGCCAGCAGTACACAGGGGGTCCAAGAGACCCAGTACTTC. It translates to CASSTQGVQETQYF. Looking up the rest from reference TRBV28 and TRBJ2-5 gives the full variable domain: DVKVTQSSRYLVKRTGEKVFLECVQDMDHENMFWYRQDPGLGLRLIYFSYDVKMKEKGDIPEGYSVSREKKERFSLILESASTNQTSMYLCASSTQGVQETQYFGPGTRLLVL.

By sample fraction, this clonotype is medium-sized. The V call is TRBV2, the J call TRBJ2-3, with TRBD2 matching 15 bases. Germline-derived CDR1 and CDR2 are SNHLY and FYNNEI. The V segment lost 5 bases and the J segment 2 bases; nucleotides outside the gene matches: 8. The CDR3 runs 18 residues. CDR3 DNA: TGTGCCAGCAGTAAAGGGACTAGCGGGGGGCTAATCACAGATACGCAGTATTTT. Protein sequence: CASSKGTSGGLITDTQYF.

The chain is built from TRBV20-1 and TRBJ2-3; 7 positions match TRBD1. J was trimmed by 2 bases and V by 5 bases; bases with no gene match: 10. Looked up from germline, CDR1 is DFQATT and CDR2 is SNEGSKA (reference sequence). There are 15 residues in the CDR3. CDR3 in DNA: TGCAGTGCTTTCGCCGGGACAGTAGTCACAGATACGCAGTATTTT. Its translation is CSAFAGTVVTDTQYF.

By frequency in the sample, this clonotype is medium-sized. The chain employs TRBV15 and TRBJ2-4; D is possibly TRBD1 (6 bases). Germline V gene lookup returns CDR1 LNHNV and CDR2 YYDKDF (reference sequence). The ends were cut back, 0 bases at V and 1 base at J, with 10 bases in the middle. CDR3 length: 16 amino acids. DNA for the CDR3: TGTGCCACCAGCAGAGAAACAGGGCAGGCCAAAAACATTCAGTACTTC. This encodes CATSRETGQAKNIQYF.

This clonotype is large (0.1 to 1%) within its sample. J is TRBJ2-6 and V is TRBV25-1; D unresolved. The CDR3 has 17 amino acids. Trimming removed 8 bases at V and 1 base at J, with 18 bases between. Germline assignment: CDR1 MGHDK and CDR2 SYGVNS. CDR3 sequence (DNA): TGTGCCAGCGGGCTTTTGTCTGCACGGTCTGGGGCCAACGTCCTGACTTTC. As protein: CASGLLSARSGANVLTF.

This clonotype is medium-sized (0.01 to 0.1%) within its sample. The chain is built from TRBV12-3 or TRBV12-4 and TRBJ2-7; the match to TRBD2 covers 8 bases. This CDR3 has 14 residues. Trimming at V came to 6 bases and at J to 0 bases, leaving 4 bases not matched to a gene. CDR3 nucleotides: TGTGCCAGCAGCCGTAGCGGGACCTCCTACGAGCAGTACTTC. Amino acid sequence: CASSRSGTSYEQYF.

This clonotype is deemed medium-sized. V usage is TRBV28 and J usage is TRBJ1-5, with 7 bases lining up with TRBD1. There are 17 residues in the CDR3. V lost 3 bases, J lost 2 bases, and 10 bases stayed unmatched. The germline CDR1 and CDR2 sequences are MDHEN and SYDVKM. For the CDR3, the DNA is TGTGCCAGCAGTTTCGATGTCAGGGGGAAAGGCAATCAGCCCCAGCATTTT. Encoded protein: CASSFDVRGKGNQPQHF.

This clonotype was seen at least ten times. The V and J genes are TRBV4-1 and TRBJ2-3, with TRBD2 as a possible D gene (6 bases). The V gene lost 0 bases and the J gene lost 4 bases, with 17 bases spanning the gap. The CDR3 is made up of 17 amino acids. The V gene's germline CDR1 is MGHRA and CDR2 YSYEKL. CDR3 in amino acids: CASSQDPSTRGSDTQYF. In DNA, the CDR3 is TGCGCCAGCAGCCAAGATCCATCGACCCGGGGGTCAGATACGCAGTATTTT.

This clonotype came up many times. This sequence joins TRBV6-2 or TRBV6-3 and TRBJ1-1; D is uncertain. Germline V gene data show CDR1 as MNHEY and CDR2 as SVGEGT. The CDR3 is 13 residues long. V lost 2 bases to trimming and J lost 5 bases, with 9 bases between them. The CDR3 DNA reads TGTGCCAGCAGTTACGCCGGGGAAACTGAAGCTTTCTTT. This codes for CASSYAGETEAFF.

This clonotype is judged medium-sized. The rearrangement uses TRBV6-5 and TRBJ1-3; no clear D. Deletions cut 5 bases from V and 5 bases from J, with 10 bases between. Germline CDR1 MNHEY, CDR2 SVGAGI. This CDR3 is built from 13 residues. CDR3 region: CASSPAGRNTIYF. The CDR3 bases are TGTGCCAGCAGTCCGGCCGGCCGAAACACCATATATTTT.

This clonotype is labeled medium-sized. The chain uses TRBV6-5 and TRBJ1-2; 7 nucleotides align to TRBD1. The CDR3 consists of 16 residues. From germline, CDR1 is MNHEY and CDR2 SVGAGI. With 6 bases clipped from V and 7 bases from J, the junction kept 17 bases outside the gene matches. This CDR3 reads CASRVRGRLSRLGYTF. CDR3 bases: TGTGCCAGCAGGGTCAGGGGGAGATTAAGCCGGCTTGGCTACACCTTC.

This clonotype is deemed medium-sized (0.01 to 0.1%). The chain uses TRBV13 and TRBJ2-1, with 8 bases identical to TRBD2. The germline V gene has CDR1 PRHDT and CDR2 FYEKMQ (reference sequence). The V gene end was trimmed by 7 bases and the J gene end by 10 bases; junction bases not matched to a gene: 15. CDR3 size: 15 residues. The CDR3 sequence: CASTSSGPFSGEQFF. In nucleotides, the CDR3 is TGTGCCAGCACCTCTAGCGGGCCCTTTTCGGGGGAGCAGTTCTTC.